This TCR beta chain was obtained from a study of cytomegalovirus exposure and HLA in healthy donors. General study points: Later on, analysis showed that most CMV-associated TCR beta chains appeared to be HLA-restricted.

As concerns this clone: Antigen: not known.

Primers: 60 Vbeta forward and 13 Jbeta reverse. Methods used by the authors: Later, 80 million or so unique TCR beta chains were counted in an analysis, and approximately 10 million of them were shared. Some clones are missing from TCRdb's copy, which holds only in-frame ones; the method was immunoSEQ multiplex PCR. The D gene and trimming were derived from the DNA, and the V and J assignments and clone size from that table. The sample contains about 160,000 clones, more than 60% of which appear only once. Germline V lookup: CDR1 SGHTA, CDR2 FQGTGA. Trimming cost V 4 bases and J 3 bases, with 15 bases left between them. The CDR3 has 15 residues.

V usage is TRBV7-3 and J usage is TRBJ1-1; no clear D gene. Sequenced sample: PBMCs. The receptor comes from a woman aged 50 to 65 in good health and CMV-seropositive. CDR3 amino acids: CASSSPEGGDTEAFF. The CDR3 bases are TGTGCCAGCAGCTCACCCGAGGGCGGGGACACTGAAGCTTTCTTT.